Following are 30 T cell receptor beta chains from one sample sequenced in a study of blood T cell repertoires in COVID-19. Here immunoSEQ multiplex PCR was the method, and the copy in TCRdb shows in-frame clones only, minus some. The sample lists tens of thousands of clones, around 85% occurring once. Sequenced sample: peripheral blood. These receptor sequences come from a human donor in a cohort sampled during active COVID-19.

The J gene is TRBJ2-2, the V gene TRBV10-2; possibly TRBD1 for D (6 bases). V gave up 7 bases and J gave up 0 bases, with 12 bases separating them. Germline loops: CDR1 WSHSY, CDR2 SAAADI. The CDR3 is 15 amino acids. CDR3 bases: TGCGCCAGCACCCTAACAGGGACGAACACCGGGGAGCTGTTTTTT. It is translated as CASTLTGTNTGELFF.

This clone was seen once. The V call is TRBV4-1, the J call TRBJ2-7; TRBD2 agrees at 7 bases. With V trimmed by 0 bases and J by 1 base, 12 bases remained unmatched. Germline-derived CDR1 and CDR2 are MGHRA and YSYEKL. The length of the CDR3 is 18 residues. CDR3 sequence (DNA): TGCGCCAGCAGCCAAGAAAAAGGGAGGGGCCTTACTTCCTACGAGCAGTACTTC. Translated, it gives CASSQEKGRGLTSYEQYF.

The gene calls are TRBV7-9 and TRBJ1-6; no clear D gene. CDR3 length: 12 amino acids. Trimming shortened V by 4 bases and J by 13 bases, and 11 bases separated the two germline ends. Germline lookup yields CDR1 SEHNR and CDR2 FQNEAQ (reference sequence). The CDR3 DNA reads TGTGCCAGCAGCTATTACACCCCGCCCCTCCACTTT. This encodes CASSYYTPPLHF.

The V and J genes are TRBV11-2 and TRBJ2-1, with D unclear. Germline assignment: CDR1 SGHAT and CDR2 FQNNGV. CDR3 size: 13 residues. V gave up 6 bases and J gave up 3 bases, with 9 bases separating them. The CDR3 DNA follows: TGTGCCAGCAGGCCAGAAATCTACAATGAGCAGTTCTTC. This encodes CASRPEIYNEQFF.

This clone has more than one count but fewer than ten. V is TRBV19 and J is TRBJ1-5, with 8 bases fitting TRBD1. V trimming: 3 bases; J trimming: 4 bases; junction bases outside the gene matches: 5. The V gene's germline CDR1 is LNHDA and CDR2 SQIVND (reference sequence). The CDR3 spans 15 residues. CDR3 in amino acids: CASSMGTGGNQPQHF. CDR3 nucleotide sequence: TGTGCCAGTAGTATGGGGACAGGCGGGAATCAGCCCCAGCATTTT. The full variable domain, rest sourced from reference TRBV19 and TRBJ1-5, is DGGITQSPKYLFRKEGQNVTLSCEQNLNHDAMYWYRQDPGQGLRLIYYSQIVNDFQKGDIAEGYSVSREKKESFPLTVTSAQKNPTAFYLCASSMGTGGNQPQHFGDGTRLSIL.

The chain combines TRBV20-1 with TRBJ2-2; D is perhaps TRBD1 (5 bases). The CDR3 contains 15 residues. The germline V gene has CDR1 DFQATT and CDR2 SNEGSKA (reference sequence). Trimming left V 3 bases short and J 5 bases short, with 16 bases between. CDR3 sequence reads: CSASVGAMGTGELFF. The CDR3 DNA sequence: TGCAGTGCTAGTGTAGGGGCAATGGGTACCGGGGAGCTGTTTTTT.

CDR3 amino acids: CASSGGGLAGQYNEQFF. The CDR3 DNA follows: TGCGCCAGCAGCGGCGGGGGACTAGCGGGCCAATACAATGAGCAGTTCTTC. This chain links TRBV5-1 with TRBJ2-1, with TRBD2 matching over 12 bases. The CDR3 covers 17 residues. CDR1 is SGHRS, CDR2 YFSETQ, per germline. With 4 bases clipped from V and 4 bases from J, the junction kept 9 bases outside the gene matches.

This clone was picked up one time. The J gene is TRBJ2-1, the V gene TRBV27, with 11 bases fitting TRBD2. The CDR3 totals 15 residues. The junction had 2 bases not matched to a gene; V was cut back by 4 bases and J by 3 bases. Germline CDR1 and CDR2: MNHEY and SMNVEV (reference sequence). The CDR3 DNA reads TGTGCCAGCAGTTACGGGACTAGCGGCTACAATGAGCAGTTCTTC. Its protein is CASSYGTSGYNEQFF.

This chain connects TRBV19 to TRBJ1-2, with 10 nucleotides matching TRBD1. Germline V gene sequence: CDR1 LNHDA, CDR2 SQIVND (reference sequence). The CDR3 totals 14 residues. V lost 6 bases to trimming and J lost 5 bases; unmatched junction nucleotides: 6. The CDR3 bases are TGTGCCAGTAGAAGGGGGACAGGGGTTTATGGCTACACCTTC. Translated, it gives CASRRGTGVYGYTF.

The rearrangement links TRBV9 to TRBJ2-7; 7 bases line up with TRBD1. From germline, CDR1 is SGDLS and CDR2 YYNGEE. The junction had 6 bases not matched to a gene; V was cut back by 3 bases and J by 3 bases. The CDR3 covers 14 residues. The CDR3: CASSAFWDSYEQYF. The CDR3 DNA sequence: TGTGCCAGCAGCGCCTTTTGGGACAGCTACGAGCAGTACTTC.

The CDR3 sequence is CASSRGIAGPHEQFF. As DNA, the CDR3 is TGTGCCAGCAGCCGCGGAATAGCGGGGCCCCATGAGCAGTTCTTC. This chain uses TRBV7-3 with TRBJ2-1; 8 bases line up with TRBD2. CDR3 size: 15 residues. Unmatched junction bases numbered 11, after V lost 5 bases and J lost 8 bases. Germline V CDR1 and CDR2: SGHTA, FQGTGA.

V is TRBV10-1 and J is TRBJ2-7; TRBD2 is a possible D gene (7 bases). The length of the CDR3 is 15 residues. V lost 0 bases and J 6 bases, leaving 15 bases between the germline ends. Germline loops: CDR1 WNHNN, CDR2 SYGVQD (reference sequence). The CDR3 loop is CASSESGEGGGEQYF. CDR3 coding DNA: TGCGCCAGCAGTGAGTCTGGAGAGGGAGGGGGCGAGCAGTACTTC.

The chain joins TRBV4-2 to TRBJ2-3; weak D call: TRBD2 (5 bases). The ends were cut back, 1 base at V and 0 bases at J, with 11 bases in the middle. The CDR3 spans 16 residues. CDR1 is LGHNA, CDR2 YNFKEQ, per germline. CDR3 sequence: CASSQVSLGSTDTQYF. The CDR3 DNA sequence: TGTGCCAGCAGCCAAGTATCACTAGGAAGCACAGATACGCAGTATTTT.

The chain recombines TRBV4-3 with TRBJ2-5; TRBD1 matches 11 bases. The V and J ends lost 0 bases and 2 bases, in that order; junction bases with no gene match: 5. The CDR3 has 17 amino acids. Germline CDR1 is LGHNA and CDR2 is YSLEER. The CDR3 nucleotides are TGCGCCAGCAGCCAAGACGAGGGACAGGGGGTTCAAGAGACCCAGTACTTC. Encoded protein: CASSQDEGQGVQETQYF.

This clone was counted between two and nine times. V is TRBV7-2 and J is TRBJ2-7, with unresolved D. CDR3 size: 12 residues. V lost 4 bases, J lost 2 bases, and 6 bases lay in between. The V gene's germline CDR1 is SGHTA and CDR2 FQGNSA. The chain's CDR3 is CASSSSAYEQYF. CDR3 DNA: TGTGCCAGCAGCTCCTCAGCCTACGAGCAGTACTTC.

The CDR3 here is CASGQGTGNTEAFF. CDR3 nucleotide sequence: TGCGCCAGCGGGCAAGGGACAGGGAACACTGAAGCTTTCTTT. V is TRBV5-1 and J is TRBJ1-1; TRBD1 aligns across 8 bases. Germline values: CDR1 SGHRS, CDR2 YFSETQ. This CDR3 spans 14 amino acids. V trimming: 7 bases; J trimming: 1 base; junction bases outside the gene matches: 6.

V gene TRBV7-8 combines with J gene TRBJ2-7, with TRBD2 matching over 7 bases. CDR1 and CDR2 (germline): SGHVS, FQNEAQ. The CDR3 runs to 14 residues. Trimming took 7 bases from V and 0 from J; bases not matched to a gene: 6. CDR3 sequence: CASILGGDSYEQYF. The CDR3 nucleotides are TGTGCCAGCATCCTGGGGGGGGACTCCTACGAGCAGTACTTC.

A word on this clone: Other DNA sequences of this sample code for an identical CDR3. The chain joins TRBV7-2 to TRBJ2-7; TRBD2 aligns across 7 bases. Germline V CDR1 and CDR2: SGHTA, FQGNSA. Trimming removed 5 bases from V and 3 bases from J; junction bases left unmatched: 19. This CDR3 has 18 amino acids. The DNA for the CDR3 is TGTGCCAGCAGCAAAAGTAGGCGTTCGGCTAGCGGAGACTACGAGCAGTACTTC. Protein: CASSKSRRSASGDYEQYF.

The V and J genes are TRBV6-7 and TRBJ1-4; D possibly corresponds to TRBD1 (6 bases). TRBV6-7 is an ORF; its function is uncertain. The V and J ends lost 4 bases and 8 bases respectively, with 23 bases between them. The CDR3 totals 17 residues. This CDR3 is CASSLRKQGQSYEKLFF. The CDR3 DNA reads as TGTGCCAGCAGTTTACGGAAACAGGGCCAAAGTTACGAAAAACTGTTTTTT.

This rearrangement joins TRBV2 to TRBJ2-5; a weak D match, TRBD1 (6 bases). Germline V gene lookup returns CDR1 SNHLY and CDR2 FYNNEI. There are 12 residues in the CDR3. V was pared by 6 bases and J by 5 bases, with 10 bases between. The DNA of the CDR3 is TGTGCCAGCAGATCCCAGGGGGAGACCCAGTACTTC. It encodes CASRSQGETQYF.

This sequence joins TRBV28 and TRBJ2-7; the match to TRBD1 covers 7 bases. The length of the CDR3 is 13 residues. Germline V CDR1 and CDR2: MDHEN, SYDVKM. The V segment lost 6 bases and the J segment 9 bases; nucleotides outside the gene matches: 11. For the CDR3, the DNA is TGTGCCAGCAGCTTAGCCGGGACAGTCTGGCAGTACTTC. Residues: CASSLAGTVWQYF.

The J gene is TRBJ1-4, the V gene TRBV19, with 8 bases that match TRBD1. V lost 3 bases, J lost 0 bases, and 9 bases stayed unmatched. Germline V gene sequence: CDR1 LNHDA, CDR2 SQIVND (reference sequence). CDR3 size: 18 residues. The CDR3 bases are TGTGCCAGTAGTATGATCGGGACAGGAAGGGCAACTAATGAAAAACTGTTTTTT. It codes for CASSMIGTGRATNEKLFF.

CDR3 nucleotides: TGTGCCAGCTCAACCGGGCCTAGCGGCACAGATACGCAGTATTTT. Translating it yields CASSTGPSGTDTQYF. V gene TRBV18 combines with J gene TRBJ2-3, with D possibly TRBD2 on 6 matching bases. The V end lost 5 bases, the J end lost 1 base, and 13 bases lay between the germline ends. From germline, CDR1 is KGHSH and CDR2 LQKENI. There are 15 residues in the CDR3.

V usage is TRBV24-1 and J usage is TRBJ2-1, with TRBD2 matching over 7 bases. The CDR3 length is 15 residues. J lost 2 bases, V lost 7 bases, and 7 bases had no gene match. CDR1 and CDR2 (germline): KGHDR, SFDVKD. The CDR3 loop is CATRGSSGTYNEQFF. The DNA of the CDR3 is TGTGCCACCAGAGGTTCTAGCGGAACCTACAATGAGCAGTTCTTC.

This chain connects TRBV5-6 to TRBJ2-2; 7 bases align to TRBD1. The length of the CDR3 is 15 residues. Germline assignment: CDR1 SGHDT and CDR2 YYEEEE. With 1 base clipped from V and 3 bases from J, the junction kept 3 bases outside the gene matches. CDR3 coding DNA: TGTGCCAGCAGCTTGTCGGGACAGTACACCGGGGAGCTGTTTTTT. Translated, it gives CASSLSGQYTGELFF.

This chain uses TRBV4-1 with TRBJ1-5, with D unresolved. Germline V gives CDR1 MGHRA, CDR2 YSYEKL. Trimming removed 0 bases from V and 0 bases from J, with 12 bases in between. This CDR3 has 17 residues. CDR3 DNA sequence: TGCGCCAGCAGCCAAGAAGTCCGAGTAAATAGCAATCAGCCCCAGCATTTT. It translates to CASSQEVRVNSNQPQHF.

This clone has only a few counts. The chain is built from TRBV7-2 and TRBJ2-7; D unresolved. The CDR3 extends over 13 amino acids. The germline gives CDR1 SGHTA, CDR2 FQGNSA. V was trimmed by 5 bases and J by 3 bases, leaving 11 bases between them. CDR3 loop: CASSPDTNYEQYF. The CDR3 region has the DNA TGTGCCAGCAGCCCCGACACAAACTACGAGCAGTACTTC.

The table lists this clone with a few counts. The rearrangement links TRBV9 to TRBJ2-5; 7 bases line up with TRBD1. Germline lookup yields CDR1 SGDLS and CDR2 YYNGEE. J lost 4 bases, V lost 4 bases, and 7 bases had no gene match. The CDR3 consists of 14 residues. The CDR3 sequence: CASSPRTGGETQYF. As DNA, the CDR3 is TGTGCCAGCAGCCCCAGGACAGGCGGAGAGACCCAGTACTTC.

The chain joins TRBV11-3 to TRBJ2-7, with 11 bases aligning to TRBD1. The CDR3 runs 14 residues. CDR1 and CDR2 from the germline V gene are SGHNT and YENEEA. Losses at the gene ends were 3 bases for V and 6 bases for J; bases not matched to a gene: 4. Written as DNA, the CDR3 is TGTGCCAGCAGCTTCGGACAGGGGGCTAGCGAGCAGTACTTC. Translation gives CASSFGQGASEQYF.

The rearrangement uses TRBV28 and TRBJ1-1; D call uncertain. Trimming left V 5 bases short and J 2 bases short, with 9 bases between. There are 13 residues in the CDR3. CDR1 is MDHEN and CDR2 is SYDVKM in the germline V gene. This CDR3 reads CASSPRHNTEAFF. The CDR3 DNA reads TGTGCCAGCAGTCCCAGACATAACACTGAAGCTTTCTTT.